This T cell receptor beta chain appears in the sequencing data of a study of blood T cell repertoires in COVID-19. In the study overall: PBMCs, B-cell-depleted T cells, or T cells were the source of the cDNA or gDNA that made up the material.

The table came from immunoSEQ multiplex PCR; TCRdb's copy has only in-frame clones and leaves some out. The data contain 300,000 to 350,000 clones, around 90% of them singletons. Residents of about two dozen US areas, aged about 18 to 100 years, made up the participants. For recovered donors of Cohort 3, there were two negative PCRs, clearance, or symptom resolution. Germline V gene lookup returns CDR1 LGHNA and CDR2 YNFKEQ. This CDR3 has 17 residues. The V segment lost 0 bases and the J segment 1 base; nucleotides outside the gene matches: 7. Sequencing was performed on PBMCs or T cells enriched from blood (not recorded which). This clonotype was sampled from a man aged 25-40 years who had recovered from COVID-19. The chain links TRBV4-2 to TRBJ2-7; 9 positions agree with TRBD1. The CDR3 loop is CASSQEGGGQGSYEQYF. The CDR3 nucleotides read TGTGCCAGCAGCCAAGAGGGTGGGGGACAGGGATCCTACGAGCAGTACTTC.